Below, 7 T cell receptor beta chains from the same sample are listed, as sequenced in a study of T cell responses to AZD1222 COVID-19 vaccine. Profiling relied on immunoSEQ multiplex PCR, and the TCRdb table lists in-frame clones only, not all of them. The table lists around 150,000 clones, about nine tenths of them singletons. Source: peripheral blood, taken on day 0 of AZD1222 vaccination. The receptors originated from an adult in good health.

This chain joins TRBV6-5 and TRBJ1-6, with 7 bases that match TRBD1. CDR1 is MNHEY and CDR2 is SVGAGI in the germline V gene. The CDR3 is made up of 14 amino acids. V was clipped by 8 bases and J by 7 bases; unmatched bases: 8. The CDR3 reads CASAGTAQNSPLHF. In nucleotides, the CDR3 is TGTGCCAGCGCGGGGACAGCGCAAAATTCACCCCTCCACTTT.

This chain links TRBV11-3 with TRBJ2-5; 7 bases are shared with TRBD1. Losses at the gene ends were 5 bases for V and 1 base for J; bases not matched to a gene: 4. Germline V lookup: CDR1 SGHNT, CDR2 YENEEA. The CDR3 loop spans 14 amino acids. The chain's CDR3 is CASSKGTVQETQYF. DNA of the CDR3: TGTGCCAGCAGCAAGGGGACAGTCCAAGAGACCCAGTACTTC. Complete variable domain (other parts from reference TRBV11-3 and TRBJ2-5): EAGVVQSPRYKIIEKKQPVAFWCNPISGHNTLYWYLQNLGQGPELLIRYENEEAVDDSQLPKDRFSAERLKGVDSTLKIQPAELGDSAVYLCASSKGTVQETQYFGPGTRLLVL.

The chain has TRBV7-9 and TRBJ1-2; D is unresolved. From germline, CDR1 is SEHNR and CDR2 FQNEAQ (reference sequence). Trimming removed 1 base from V and 6 bases from J, with 12 bases in between. This CDR3 has 14 amino acids. CDR3 bases: TGTGCCAGCAGCTTAGGAGCGAAGTCTAATGGCTACACCTTC. Protein: CASSLGAKSNGYTF.

The chain employs TRBV28 and TRBJ2-3; no reliable D call. The germline CDR1 and CDR2 sequences are MDHEN and SYDVKM. Trimming pared 8 bases from V and 5 bases from J, leaving 11 bases between. The CDR3 consists of 12 residues. CDR3 sequence reads: CASQVGLDTQYF. The CDR3 DNA reads TGTGCCAGCCAGGTTGGGTTAGATACGCAGTATTTT.

The chain employs TRBV19 and TRBJ2-3; 7 positions match TRBD1. This CDR3 has 14 residues. With 5 bases clipped from V and 3 bases from J, the junction kept 5 bases outside the gene matches. The germline CDR1 and CDR2 sequences are LNHDA and SQIVND (reference sequence). The CDR3 DNA reads TGTGCCAGTAGTCCGGGGACAGCGACAGATACGCAGTATTTT. As protein: CASSPGTATDTQYF. Full variable domain (outside the CDR3, taken from reference TRBV19 and TRBJ2-3): DGGITQSPKYLFRKEGQNVTLSCEQNLNHDAMYWYRQDPGQGLRLIYYSQIVNDFQKGDIAEGYSVSREKKESFPLTVTSAQKNPTAFYLCASSPGTATDTQYFGPGTRLTVL.

The gene calls are TRBV15 and TRBJ2-4; tentatively, D is TRBD2 (6 bases). Germline V gene data show CDR1 as LNHNV and CDR2 as YYDKDF (reference sequence). The germline V and J ends were trimmed by 0 bases and 1 base, with 19 bases remaining between them. The CDR3 is 19 amino acids. For the CDR3, the DNA is TGTGCCACCAGCAGAGAGGGACTGAGATCGGTATCGGCCAAAAACATTCAGTACTTC. It translates to CATSREGLRSVSAKNIQYF.

The sample holds one count of this clone. The chain joins TRBV19 to TRBJ1-2, with 8 bases fitting TRBD1. The V segment lost 5 bases and the J segment 7 bases; nucleotides outside the gene matches: 12. The germline V gene encodes CDR1 LNHDA and CDR2 SQIVND (reference sequence). The CDR3 length is 15 residues. The chain's CDR3 is CASSGTGGGAGGYTF. CDR3 bases: TGTGCCAGTAGTGGAACAGGGGGAGGGGCGGGTGGCTACACCTTC.